A selection of T cell receptor beta chains follows, all from one sample in a study of response to subunit inactivated influenza vaccine. TCRdb re-derived calls from the RT-PCR reads in MiXCR, one entry per CDR3 protein. The sample has approximately 570,000 distinct CDR3 sequences, around 8% seen once. The sequences come from PBMCs from blood, collected roughly 24 months after vaccination. These receptors originate from a man aged 50-75 years who received an inactivated influenza vaccine. Both conserved end residues are part of each CDR3. Each record gives: J gene, clone size, V gene, D gene, CDR3 protein, CDR3 DNA. The D gene is left open where the match is weak. Rows may omit the clone size; those that give it use once, few, many or a size class.

>TRBJ2-7|-|TRBV30|TRBD1
CAFSGTGVSGTTYEQYF
TGTGCCTTTTCCGGGACAGGGGTTAGCGGGACTACCTACGAGCAGTACTTC
>TRBJ2-7|few|TRBV11-2|-
CASSPSRASSYEQYF
TGTGCCAGCAGCCCCTCGCGGGCAAGCTCCTACGAGCAGTACTTC
>TRBJ2-5|-|TRBV29-1|-
CSPGWGLQETQYF
TGCAGCCCCGGTTGGGGGTTACAAGAGACCCAGTACTTC
>TRBJ2-7|-|TRBV6-1|-
CASQVPGRLYEQYF
TGTGCCAGCCAAGTCCCCGGCAGACTATACGAGCAGTACTTC
>TRBJ1-6|many|TRBV20-1|-
CSARVGGINSPLHF
TGCAGTGCTAGAGTGGGGGGAATAAATTCACCCCTCCACTTT
>TRBJ1-4|many|TRBV7-9|-
CASSLIATNEKLFF
TGTGCCAGCAGCTTGATTGCAACTAATGAAAAACTGTTTTTT
>TRBJ2-3|few|TRBV12-3/TRBV12-4|TRBD2
CASSLALAGARTDTQYF
TGTGCCAGCAGTTTAGCACTAGCGGGGGCACGTACAGATACGCAGTATTTT
>TRBJ1-2|few|TRBV13|-
CASSVRSLQGYTF
TGTGCCAGCAGCGTACGAAGCTTGCAGGGCTACACCTTC
>TRBJ2-7|-|TRBV6-1|-
CASSEIVGDTSYEQYF
TGTGCCAGCAGTGAAATCGTGGGAGACACCTCCTACGAGCAGTACTTC
>TRBJ2-5|-|TRBV12-3/TRBV12-4|-
CASSFRTHEETQYF
TGTGCCAGCAGCTTCCGGACCCACGAAGAGACCCAGTACTTC
>TRBJ2-3|-|TRBV12-3/TRBV12-4|TRBD2
CASSHSGGARATRGNTQYF
TGTGCCAGCAGTCATAGCGGGGGGGCTCGGGCAACCAGGGGGAATACGCAGTATTTT
>TRBJ2-5|many|TRBV2|-
CASSPIPGGETQYF
TGTGCCAGCAGCCCGATCCCCGGGGGAGAGACCCAGTACTTC
>TRBJ2-1|few|TRBV21-1|-
CASRDKSVREVGDEQFF
TGTGCCAGCAGGGACAAATCGGTACGGGAGGTCGGGGATGAGCAGTTCTTC
>TRBJ2-3|-|TRBV5-5|-
CASSLRLGDTQYF
TGTGCCAGCAGCCTACGCTTGGGGGATACGCAGTATTTT
>TRBJ2-5|few|TRBV11-2|-
CASSLDVQDLQETQYF
TGTGCCAGCAGCTTAGATGTACAGGACCTTCAAGAGACCCAGTACTTC
>TRBJ2-5|many|TRBV20-1|TRBD2
CSARPGTSGSETQYF
TGCAGTGCTAGACCCGGGACTAGCGGGAGCGAGACCCAGTACTTC
>TRBJ1-5|-|TRBV5-1|-
CASSSDGYSNQPQHF
TGCGCCAGCAGCTCGGACGGATATAGCAATCAGCCCCAGCATTTT
>TRBJ2-7|-|TRBV5-1|TRBD1
CASSFPRTGNPYEQYF
TGCGCCAGCAGCTTCCCTCGGACAGGGAATCCCTACGAGCAGTACTTC
>TRBJ1-5|-|TRBV4-1|-
CASSQGTDNQPQHF
TGCGCCAGCAGCCAAGGGACAGACAATCAGCCCCAGCATTTT
>TRBJ2-1|few|TRBV20-1|TRBD2
CSARDPNSLTSVYFNEQFF
TGCAGTGCTAGAGACCCAAATAGTCTGACTAGCGTTTATTTCAATGAGCAGTTCTTC
>TRBJ1-1|-|TRBV7-2|-
CASSLEITNTEAFF
TGTGCCAGCAGCTTAGAAATCACAAACACTGAAGCTTTCTTT
>TRBJ2-7|-|TRBV3-1|TRBD2
CASSQSGLAGVYEQYF
TGTGCCAGCAGCCAATCAGGACTAGCGGGAGTCTACGAGCAGTACTTC
>TRBJ2-1|-|TRBV5-1|-
CASSLAKTASYNEQFF
TGCGCCAGCAGCTTGGCAAAGACAGCTTCCTACAATGAGCAGTTCTTC
>TRBJ1-1|few|TRBV5-1|-
CASSARPGDSFF
TGCGCCAGCAGCGCGCGTCCGGGGGATTCTTTCTTT
>TRBJ2-2|few|TRBV12-3/TRBV12-4|TRBD2
CASSWSGGIVGELFF
TGTGCCAGCAGTTGGAGCGGGGGAATAGTCGGGGAGCTGTTTTTT
>TRBJ2-2|-|TRBV7-9|-
CASSLWRNLANTGELFF
TGTGCCAGCAGCTTATGGCGGAACCTCGCGAACACCGGGGAGCTGTTTTTT
>TRBJ2-1|-|TRBV7-9|-
CASSHTASYNEQFF
TGTGCCAGCAGCCATACAGCGTCCTACAATGAGCAGTTCTTC
>TRBJ2-5|many|TRBV10-3|-
CAISPTIEYQETQYF
TGTGCCATCAGCCCGACAATTGAGTACCAAGAGACCCAGTACTTC
>TRBJ2-7|-|TRBV7-2|TRBD1
CASSLAQGADEQYF
TGTGCCAGCAGCTTAGCTCAGGGGGCGGACGAGCAGTACTTC
>TRBJ1-1|-|TRBV6-5|TRBD1
CASSNYKDRKNTEAFF
TGTGCCAGCAGTAACTATAAGGACAGGAAAAACACTGAAGCTTTCTTT
>TRBJ1-5|many|TRBV4-3|-
CASSQARNQPQHF
TGCGCCAGCAGCCAAGCGCGCAATCAGCCCCAGCATTTT
>TRBJ2-3|few|TRBV30|-
CAWSDISQFTDTQYF
TGTGCCTGGAGTGATATCAGCCAGTTCACAGATACGCAGTATTTT
>TRBJ2-2|few|TRBV7-3|TRBD2
CASSLSGRAGELFF
TGTGCCAGCAGCTTATCCGGGAGGGCGGGGGAGCTGTTTTTT